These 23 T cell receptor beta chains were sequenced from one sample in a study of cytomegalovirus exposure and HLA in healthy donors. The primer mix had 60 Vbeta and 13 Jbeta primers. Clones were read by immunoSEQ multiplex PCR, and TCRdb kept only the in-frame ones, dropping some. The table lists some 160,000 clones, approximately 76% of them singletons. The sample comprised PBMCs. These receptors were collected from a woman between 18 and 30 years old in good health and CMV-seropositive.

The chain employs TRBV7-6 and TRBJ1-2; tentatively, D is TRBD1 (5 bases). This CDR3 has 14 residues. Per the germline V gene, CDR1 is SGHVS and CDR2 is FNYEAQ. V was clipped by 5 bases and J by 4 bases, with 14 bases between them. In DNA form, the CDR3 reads TGTGCCAGCAGCAGTACAGACAGCTTCTATGGCTACACCTTC. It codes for CASSSTDSFYGYTF.

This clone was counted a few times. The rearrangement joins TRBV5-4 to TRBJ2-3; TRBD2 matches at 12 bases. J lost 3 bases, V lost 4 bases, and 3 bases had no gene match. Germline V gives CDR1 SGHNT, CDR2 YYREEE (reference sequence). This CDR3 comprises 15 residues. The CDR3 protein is CASSQTSGGTDTQYF. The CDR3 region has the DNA TGTGCCAGCAGCCAGACTAGCGGGGGTACAGATACGCAGTATTTT.

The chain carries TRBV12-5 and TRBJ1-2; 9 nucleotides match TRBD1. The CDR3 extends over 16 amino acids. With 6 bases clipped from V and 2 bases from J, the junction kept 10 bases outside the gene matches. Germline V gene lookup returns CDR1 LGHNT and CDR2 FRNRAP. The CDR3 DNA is TGTGCTAGTGGATCGGGACAGGGAGAATCGAACTATGGCTACACCTTC. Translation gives CASGSGQGESNYGYTF.

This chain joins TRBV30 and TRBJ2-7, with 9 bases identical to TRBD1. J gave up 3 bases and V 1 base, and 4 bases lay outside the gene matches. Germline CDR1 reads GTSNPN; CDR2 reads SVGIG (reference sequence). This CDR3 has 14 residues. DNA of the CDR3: TGTGCCTGGAGTGCTGGACAGGGGTTCTACGAGCAGTACTTC. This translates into CAWSAGQGFYEQYF.

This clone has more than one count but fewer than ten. CDR3 nucleotide sequence: TGTGCCAGTAGCCCTCTGGGACAGGGAGTCAATTCACCCCTCCACTTT. It codes for CASSPLGQGVNSPLHF. This rearrangement joins TRBV19 to TRBJ1-6, with 9 positions matching TRBD1. The J segment lost 7 bases and the V segment lost 6 bases, leaving 10 bases of the junction unmatched. Germline V gene sequence: CDR1 LNHDA, CDR2 SQIVND (reference sequence). There are 16 residues in the CDR3.

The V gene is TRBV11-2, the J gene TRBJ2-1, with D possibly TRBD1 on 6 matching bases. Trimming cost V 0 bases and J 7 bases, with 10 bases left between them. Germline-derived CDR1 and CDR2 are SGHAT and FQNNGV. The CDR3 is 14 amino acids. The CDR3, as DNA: TGTGCCAGCAGCTTAGATCAGGGGTGGAATGAGCAGTTCTTC. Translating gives CASSLDQGWNEQFF.

The CDR3 loop reads CASSSQGYNEQFF. Written as DNA, the CDR3 is TGTGCCAGCTCGTCGCAGGGGTACAATGAGCAGTTCTTC. The genes are TRBV18 and TRBJ2-1, with D perhaps TRBD1 (6 bases). The CDR3 is 13 residues long. From germline, CDR1 is KGHSH and CDR2 LQKENI. Between the trimmed V and J ends, which lost 6 bases and 4 bases, there was a span of 10 bases.

The CDR3 DNA sequence: TGTGCCATCAGTTCGATCCTGGGACAGGGGGAAGGCTACACCTTC. The encoded protein is CAISSILGQGEGYTF. This chain uses TRBV10-3 with TRBJ1-2; TRBD1 matches at 11 bases. The germline V gene encodes CDR1 ENHRY and CDR2 SYGVKD. The CDR3 contains 15 residues. V trimming: 5 bases; J trimming: 8 bases; junction bases outside the gene matches: 10.

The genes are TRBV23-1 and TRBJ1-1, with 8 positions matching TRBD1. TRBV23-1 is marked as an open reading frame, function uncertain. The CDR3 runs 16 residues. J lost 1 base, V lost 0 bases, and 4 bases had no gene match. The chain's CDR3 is CASSQSLDRGNTEAFF. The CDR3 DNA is TGCGCCAGCAGTCAATCCCTTGACAGGGGGAACACTGAAGCTTTCTTT.

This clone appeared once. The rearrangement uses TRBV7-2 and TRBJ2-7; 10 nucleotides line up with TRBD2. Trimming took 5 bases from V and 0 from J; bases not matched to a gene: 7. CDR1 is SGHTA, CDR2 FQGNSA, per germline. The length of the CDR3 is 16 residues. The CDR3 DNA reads TGTGCCAGCAGCGGTCTAGCGGGGGCCGTCTCCTACGAGCAGTACTTC. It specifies CASSGLAGAVSYEQYF.

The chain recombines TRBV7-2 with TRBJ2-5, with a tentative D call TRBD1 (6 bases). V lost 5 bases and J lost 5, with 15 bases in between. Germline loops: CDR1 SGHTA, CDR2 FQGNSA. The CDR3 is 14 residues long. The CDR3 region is CASSPRGHTETQYF. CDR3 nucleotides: TGTGCCAGCAGCCCAAGGGGACACACCGAGACCCAGTACTTC.

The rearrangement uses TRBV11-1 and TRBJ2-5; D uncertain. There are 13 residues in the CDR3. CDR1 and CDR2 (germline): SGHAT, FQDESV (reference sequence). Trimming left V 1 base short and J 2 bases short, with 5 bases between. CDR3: CASSLVGQETQYF. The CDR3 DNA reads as TGTGCCAGCAGCTTAGTCGGTCAAGAGACCCAGTACTTC.

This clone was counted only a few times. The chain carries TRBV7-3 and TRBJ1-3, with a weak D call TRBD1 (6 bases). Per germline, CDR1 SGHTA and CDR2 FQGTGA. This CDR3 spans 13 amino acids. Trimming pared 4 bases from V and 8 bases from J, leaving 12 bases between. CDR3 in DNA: TGTGCCAGCAGCTGGCAAGGGGGGGACACCATATATTTT. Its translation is CASSWQGGDTIYF.

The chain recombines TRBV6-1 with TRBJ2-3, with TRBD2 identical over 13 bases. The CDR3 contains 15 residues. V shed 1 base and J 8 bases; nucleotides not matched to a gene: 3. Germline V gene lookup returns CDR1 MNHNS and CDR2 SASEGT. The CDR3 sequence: CASSEGTSGGSTQYF. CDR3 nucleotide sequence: TGTGCCAGCAGTGAAGGGACTAGCGGGGGTTCTACGCAGTATTTT.

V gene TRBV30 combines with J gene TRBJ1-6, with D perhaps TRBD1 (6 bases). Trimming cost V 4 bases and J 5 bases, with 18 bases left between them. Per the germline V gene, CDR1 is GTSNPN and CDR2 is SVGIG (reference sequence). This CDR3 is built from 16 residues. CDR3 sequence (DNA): TGTGCCTGGAAGGAGAGGAGGCAGGGGAATAATTCACCCCTCCACTTT. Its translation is CAWKERRQGNNSPLHF.

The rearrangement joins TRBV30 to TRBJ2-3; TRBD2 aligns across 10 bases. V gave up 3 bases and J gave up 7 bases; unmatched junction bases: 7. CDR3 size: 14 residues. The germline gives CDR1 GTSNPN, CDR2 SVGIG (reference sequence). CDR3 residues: CAWSRAGGLYTQYF. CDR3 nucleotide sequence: TGTGCCTGGAGCCGAGCGGGGGGGCTCTATACGCAGTATTTT.

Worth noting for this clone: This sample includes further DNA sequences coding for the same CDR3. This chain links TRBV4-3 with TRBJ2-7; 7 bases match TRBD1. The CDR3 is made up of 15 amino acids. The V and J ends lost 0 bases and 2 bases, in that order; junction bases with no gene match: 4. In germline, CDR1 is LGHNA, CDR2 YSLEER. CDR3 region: CASSQDRDSTYEQYF. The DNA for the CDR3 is TGCGCCAGCAGCCAAGACAGGGACAGTACCTACGAGCAGTACTTC.

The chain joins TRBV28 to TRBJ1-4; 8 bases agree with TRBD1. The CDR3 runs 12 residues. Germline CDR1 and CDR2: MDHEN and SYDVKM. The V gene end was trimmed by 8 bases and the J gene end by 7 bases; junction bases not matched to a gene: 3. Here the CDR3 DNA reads TGTGCCAGCGGACAGGGAGGTGAAAAACTGTTTTTT. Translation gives CASGQGGEKLFF.

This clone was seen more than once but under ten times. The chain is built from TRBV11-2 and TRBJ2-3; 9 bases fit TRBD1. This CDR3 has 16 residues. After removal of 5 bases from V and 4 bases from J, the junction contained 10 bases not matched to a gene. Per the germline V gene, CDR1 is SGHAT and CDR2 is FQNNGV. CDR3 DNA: TGTGCCAGCAGCGCCGGACAGGGGTCCGCGGCAGATACGCAGTATTTT. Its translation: CASSAGQGSAADTQYF.

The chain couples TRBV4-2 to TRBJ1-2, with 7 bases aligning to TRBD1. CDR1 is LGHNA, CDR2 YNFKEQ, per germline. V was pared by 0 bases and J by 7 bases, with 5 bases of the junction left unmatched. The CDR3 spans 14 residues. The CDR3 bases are TGTGCCAGCAGCCAAGAAGAGGGGGCACGTGGCTACACCTTC. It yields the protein CASSQEEGARGYTF.

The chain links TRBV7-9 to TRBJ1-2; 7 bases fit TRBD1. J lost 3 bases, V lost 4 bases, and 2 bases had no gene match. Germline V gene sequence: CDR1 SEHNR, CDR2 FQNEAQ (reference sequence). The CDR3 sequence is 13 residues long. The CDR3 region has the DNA TGTGCCAGCAGCTCTCAGGGGGACTATGGCTACACCTTC. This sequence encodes CASSSQGDYGYTF.

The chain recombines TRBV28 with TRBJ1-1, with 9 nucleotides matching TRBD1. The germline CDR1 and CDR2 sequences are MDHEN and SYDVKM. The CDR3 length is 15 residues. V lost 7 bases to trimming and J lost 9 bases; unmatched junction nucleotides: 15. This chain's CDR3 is CASNSFGGQGTQAFF. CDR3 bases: TGTGCCAGCAACTCGTTTGGGGGACAGGGTACTCAAGCTTTCTTT.

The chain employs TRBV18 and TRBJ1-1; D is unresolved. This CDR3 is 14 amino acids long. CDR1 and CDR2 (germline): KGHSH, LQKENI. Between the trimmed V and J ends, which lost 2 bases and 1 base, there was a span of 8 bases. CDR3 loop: CASSPTYKNTEAFF. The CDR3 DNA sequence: TGTGCCAGCTCACCAACGTACAAGAACACTGAAGCTTTCTTT.